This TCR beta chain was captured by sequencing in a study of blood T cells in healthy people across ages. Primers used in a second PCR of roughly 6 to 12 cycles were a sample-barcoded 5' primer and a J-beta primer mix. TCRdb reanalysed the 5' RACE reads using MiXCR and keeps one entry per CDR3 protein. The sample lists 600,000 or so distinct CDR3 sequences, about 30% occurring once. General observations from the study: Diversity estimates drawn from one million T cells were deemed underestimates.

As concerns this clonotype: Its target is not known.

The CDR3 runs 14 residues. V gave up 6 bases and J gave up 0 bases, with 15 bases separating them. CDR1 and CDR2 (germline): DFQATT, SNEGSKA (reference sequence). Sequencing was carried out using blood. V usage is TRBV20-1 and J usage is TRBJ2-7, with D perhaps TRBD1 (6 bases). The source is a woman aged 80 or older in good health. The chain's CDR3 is CSAHNTGSSYEQYF. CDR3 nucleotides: TGCAGTGCCCATAACACAGGGAGCTCCTACGAGCAGTACTTC.